This T cell receptor (beta chain) was recovered during a study of T cells after yellow fever vaccination. For the study at large: Fractions with few cells were prepared using SMART-Seq v4 Ultra Low Input. Study conclusions and caveats: Peaking faster, on day 5 versus 15, the secondary response was nonetheless weaker. In FACS-sorted repertoires, abundant clonotypes from the bulk population could appear as contaminants.

This clonotype was seen at least ten times. Antigen: not known. Synthesis of TCR cDNA relied on 5'RACE template switching, which attached a universal primer site and UMIs. MiXCR, applied by TCRdb to the 5' RACE reads, yields one record per CDR3 protein. This sample yields about 240,000 distinct CDR3 sequences, of which roughly 7.2% are seen a single time; roughly 0.9% belongs to the top ten. The CDR3 is 14 residues long. Germline CDR1 is MDHEN and CDR2 is SYDVKM. Deletions cut 6 bases from V and 6 bases from J, with 16 bases between. Sequences were derived from CD4+ T cells sorted from PBMCs, sampled 15 days after the yellow fever booster vaccination. V usage is TRBV28 and J usage is TRBJ2-3, with D possibly being TRBD1 or TRBD2 (5 bases each). The clonotype comes from a man aged 25-45 years who received the YFV17D yellow fever vaccine. CDR3 sequence (DNA): TGTGCCAGCAGAACCGGGACGTACTCCGATACGCAGTATTTT. This sequence encodes CASRTGTYSDTQYF.